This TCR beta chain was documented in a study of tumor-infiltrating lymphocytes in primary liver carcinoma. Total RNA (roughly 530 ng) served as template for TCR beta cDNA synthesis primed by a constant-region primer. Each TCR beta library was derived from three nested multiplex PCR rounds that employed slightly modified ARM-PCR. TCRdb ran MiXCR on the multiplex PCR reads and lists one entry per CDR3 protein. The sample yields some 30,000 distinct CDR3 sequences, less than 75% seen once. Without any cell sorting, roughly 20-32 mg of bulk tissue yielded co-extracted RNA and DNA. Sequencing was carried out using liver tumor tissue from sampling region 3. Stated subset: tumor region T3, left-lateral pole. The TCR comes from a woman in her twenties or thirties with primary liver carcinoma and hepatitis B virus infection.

Here the CDR3 DNA reads TGTAGCAGTTACCCGGACTCCCAAGAGACCCAGTACTTC. Residues: CSSYPDSQETQYF. The rearrangement links TRBV12-3 or TRBV12-4 to TRBJ2-5, with D tentatively TRBD2 (5 bases). The CDR3 is made up of 13 amino acids.